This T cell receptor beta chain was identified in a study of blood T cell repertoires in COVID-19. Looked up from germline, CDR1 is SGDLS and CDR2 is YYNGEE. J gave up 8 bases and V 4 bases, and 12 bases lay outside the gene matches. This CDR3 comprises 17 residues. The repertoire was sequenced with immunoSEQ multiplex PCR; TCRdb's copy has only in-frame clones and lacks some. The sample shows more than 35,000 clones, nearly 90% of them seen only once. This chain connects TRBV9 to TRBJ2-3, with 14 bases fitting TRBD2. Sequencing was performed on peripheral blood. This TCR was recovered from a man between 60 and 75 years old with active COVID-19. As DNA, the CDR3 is TGTGCCAGCAGCTACCCCCGACTAGCGGGAGGGCCCGTTACGCAGTATTTT. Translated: CASSYPRLAGGPVTQYF.